The entry below describes one T cell receptor beta chain. Its antigen is still unknown. The data are from a study of identical twins. General study findings and limits: These conclusions were based on statistical analysis (cross-sectional, not following the same donors). In cord blood, abundant beta clonotypes had fewer insertions; memory showed no trend. Invariant MAIT and iNKT cells are populations that could partly confound zero-insertion analyses.

Per germline, CDR1 MNHEY and CDR2 SVGEGT. The CDR3 is 16 residues long. Trimming took off 1 base at V and 3 bases at J, with 16 bases between the two ends. TCRdb reanalysed the 5' RACE reads using MiXCR and keeps one entry per CDR3 protein. The sample lists 1.5 million to 2 million distinct CDR3 sequences, roughly a third seen once, with about 0.25% in the top ten. Healthy Caucasian donors formed the entire cohort. This rearrangement joins TRBV6-2 or TRBV6-3 to TRBJ2-7; D perhaps matches TRBD1 (6 bases). The clonotype was recovered from a newborn girl in good health. Sequencing input: cord blood. CDR3 nucleotides: TGTGCCAGCAGTTACTTCTGGACAGCAACCTTCTACGAGCAGTACTTC. Encoded protein: CASSYFWTATFYEQYF.